A single T cell receptor beta chain is shown here with its context. The entry originates in a study of cytomegalovirus exposure and HLA in healthy donors. Primers for the PCR totalled 60 Vbeta and 13 Jbeta. Clones were read by immunoSEQ multiplex PCR, and TCRdb kept only the in-frame ones, dropping some. Of 120,000 or so clones listed, roughly 78% are singletons. Germline assignment: CDR1 SGDLS and CDR2 YYNGEE. CDR3 length equals 16 residues. V was trimmed by 6 bases and J by 3 bases, leaving 22 bases between them. The chain links TRBV9 to TRBJ2-7, with D tentatively TRBD2 (6 bases). The TCR originated in a middle-aged woman in good health and CMV-seronegative. Sequenced sample: PBMCs. The CDR3 loop reads CASTPRGSGRLYEQYF. CDR3 in DNA: TGTGCCAGCACCCCTCGGGGTAGCGGAAGACTCTACGAGCAGTACTTC.